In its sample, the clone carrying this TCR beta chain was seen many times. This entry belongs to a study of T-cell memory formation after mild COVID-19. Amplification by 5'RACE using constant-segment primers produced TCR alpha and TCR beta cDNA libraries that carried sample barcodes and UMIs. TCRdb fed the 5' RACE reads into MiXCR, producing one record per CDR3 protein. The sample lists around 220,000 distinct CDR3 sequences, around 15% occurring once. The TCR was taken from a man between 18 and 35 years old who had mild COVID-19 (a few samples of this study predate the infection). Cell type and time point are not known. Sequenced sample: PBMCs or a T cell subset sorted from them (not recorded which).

DNA for the CDR3: TGCGCCAGCAGCTTCCCGGGACAGGGTTACAATGAGCAGTTCTTC. Protein sequence: CASSFPGQGYNEQFF. The chain links TRBV5-1 to TRBJ2-1, with 9 bases fitting TRBD1. The V segment lost 2 bases and the J segment 4 bases; nucleotides outside the gene matches: 4. This CDR3 spans 15 amino acids. Germline CDR1 is SGHRS and CDR2 is YFSETQ.